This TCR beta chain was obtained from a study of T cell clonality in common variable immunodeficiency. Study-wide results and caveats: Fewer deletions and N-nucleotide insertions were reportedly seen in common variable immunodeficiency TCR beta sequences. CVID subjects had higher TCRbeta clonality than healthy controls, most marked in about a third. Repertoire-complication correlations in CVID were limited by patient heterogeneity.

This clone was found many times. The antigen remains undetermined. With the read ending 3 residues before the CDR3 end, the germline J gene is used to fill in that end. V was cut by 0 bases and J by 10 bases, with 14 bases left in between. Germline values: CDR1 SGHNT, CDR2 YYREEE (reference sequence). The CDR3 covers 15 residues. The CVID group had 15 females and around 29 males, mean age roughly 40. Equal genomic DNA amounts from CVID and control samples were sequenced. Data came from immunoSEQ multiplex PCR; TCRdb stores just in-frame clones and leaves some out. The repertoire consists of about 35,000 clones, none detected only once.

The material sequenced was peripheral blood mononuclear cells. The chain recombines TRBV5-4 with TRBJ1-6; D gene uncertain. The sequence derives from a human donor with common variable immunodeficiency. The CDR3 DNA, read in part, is TGTGCCAGCAGCTTGGAACCGGGGAACGGGTCACCC. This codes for CASSLEPGNGSP. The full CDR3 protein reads CASSLEPGNGSPLHF.